This T cell receptor beta chain was obtained from a study of T cells after yellow fever vaccination. General observations from the study: Reappearance after the booster was seen for most primary-vaccination clones, at approximately 97% CD4 and more than 80% CD8. Abundant clonotypes (contaminants from the bulk population) could be present in FACS-sorted repertoires.

This clonotype was detected a few times. The antigen is not known. There are 12 residues in the CDR3. Trimming removed 3 bases from V and 13 bases from J, with 14 bases in between. The V gene's germline CDR1 is SGHDN and CDR2 FVKESK. A single record per CDR3 protein comes from TCRdb applying MiXCR to the 5' RACE reads. The sample holds approximately 550,000 distinct CDR3 sequences; roughly 19% are singletons and the top ten take roughly an eighth. The receptor comes from a man aged 25 to 40 who received the YFV17D yellow fever vaccine. This sample comprised PBMCs, obtained 15 days after the yellow fever booster vaccination. This chain uses TRBV14 with TRBJ2-3; D is unresolved. CDR3: CASSHGLLSKYF. CDR3 in DNA: TGTGCCAGCAGCCACGGGCTCCTATCAAAGTATTTT.